A single sample gave rise to the 15 T cell receptor beta chains below, sequenced in a study of T cell responses to AZD1222 COVID-19 vaccine. Method: immunoSEQ multiplex PCR; TCRdb's copy keeps in-frame clones and lacks some. This table has some 100,000 clones, roughly nine tenths appearing once. The specimen comprised peripheral blood, sampled on day 0 of AZD1222 vaccination. Receptors originate from an adult in good health.

In its sample, this clone was seen once. The J gene is TRBJ2-4, the V gene TRBV7-2; weak D call: TRBD1 (5 bases). The CDR3 is 13 residues long. V was pared by 3 bases and J by 9 bases, with 12 bases between. Germline values: CDR1 SGHTA, CDR2 FQGNSA. The CDR3: CASSLQGIGIQYF. For the CDR3, the DNA is TGTGCCAGCAGCTTGCAGGGAATTGGCATTCAGTACTTC.

This clone has just one count. V and J are TRBV6-5 and TRBJ2-7; D is unclear. V was pared by 0 bases and J by 7 bases, with 10 bases between. The CDR3 length is 13 residues. CDR1 MNHEY and CDR2 SVGAGI come from the germline V gene. The CDR3 sequence: CASSYSTLEEQYF. CDR3 sequence (DNA): TGTGCCAGCAGTTACTCGACCCTTGAGGAGCAGTACTTC.

This chain connects TRBV9 to TRBJ1-1; a weak D match, TRBD1 (5 bases). V shed 0 bases and J shed 1 base, with 16 bases lying between them. Per germline, CDR1 SGDLS and CDR2 YYNGEE. The CDR3 spans 17 residues. The CDR3 protein is CASSVVRRAGRNTEAFF. CDR3 DNA: TGTGCCAGCAGCGTAGTAAGGAGGGCAGGGCGGAACACTGAAGCTTTCTTT.

A single count supports this clone. The chain carries TRBV6-6 and TRBJ2-2; the D gene is possibly TRBD2 (6 bases). There are 14 residues in the CDR3. V was trimmed by 3 bases and J by 8 bases, leaving 13 bases between them. The germline CDR1 and CDR2 sequences are MNHNY and SVGAGI (reference sequence). The DNA for the CDR3 is TGTGCCAGCAGTTATATTCTAGCGTCGGGGGAGCTGTTTTTT. Translation gives CASSYILASGELFF.

The chain has TRBV28 and TRBJ2-1; maybe TRBD2 (7 bases). Trimming cost V 6 bases and J 4 bases, with 16 bases left between them. Germline V gives CDR1 MDHEN, CDR2 SYDVKM. The CDR3 covers 15 residues. DNA of the CDR3: TGTGCCAGCAGCTTTCGGGGGGCCGGTTACAATGAGCAGTTCTTC. Its protein is CASSFRGAGYNEQFF. Using reference TRBV28 and TRBJ2-1 for the parts outside the CDR3, the full variable domain is DVKVTQSSRYLVKRTGEKVFLECVQDMDHENMFWYRQDPGLGLRLIYFSYDVKMKEKGDIPEGYSVSREKKERFSLILESASTNQTSMYLCASSFRGAGYNEQFFGPGTRLTVL.

This sequence joins TRBV10-3 and TRBJ1-2; D is possibly TRBD1 (5 bases). V was cut by 2 bases and J by 2 bases, with 6 bases left in between. Per germline, CDR1 ENHRY and CDR2 SYGVKD. The CDR3 runs 13 residues. CDR3 loop: CAISEGGNYGYTF. CDR3 DNA: TGTGCCATCAGTGAGGGGGGAAACTATGGCTACACCTTC.

The rearrangement links TRBV6-5 to TRBJ1-5; 9 nucleotides align to TRBD1. The CDR3 length is 14 residues. V shed 6 bases and J 7 bases; nucleotides not matched to a gene: 7. The V gene's germline CDR1 is MNHEY and CDR2 SVGAGI. CDR3 protein: CASSILTGGQPQHF. In DNA, the CDR3 is TGTGCCAGCAGCATCTTAACAGGGGGCCAGCCCCAGCATTTT.

This sequence joins TRBV27 and TRBJ2-3, with 11 bases lining up with TRBD1. Germline V CDR1 and CDR2: MNHEY, SMNVEV (reference sequence). The CDR3 consists of 15 residues. The trim removed 7 bases at V and 8 bases at J, leaving 11 bases unmatched. The CDR3 region has the DNA TGTGCCAGCAAGAGAGCGGACAGGGGGCTTGGTACGCAGTATTTT. Translation: CASKRADRGLGTQYF.

The gene calls are TRBV5-5 and TRBJ2-3, with D possibly being TRBD1 or TRBD2 (6 bases each). CDR1 and CDR2 from the germline V gene are SGHKS and YYEKEE (reference sequence). V gave up 6 bases and J gave up 6 bases, with 14 bases separating them. The CDR3 runs 13 residues. The CDR3 DNA follows: TGTGCCAGCACAATAGGGGGGCGTGATACGCAGTATTTT. Translating it yields CASTIGGRDTQYF.

The rearrangement links TRBV24-1 to TRBJ2-2; 7 bases align to TRBD2. The CDR3 has 18 residues. Germline V CDR1 and CDR2: KGHDR, SFDVKD. Losses at the gene ends were 11 bases for V and 6 bases for J; bases not matched to a gene: 23. CDR3 nucleotide sequence: TGTGCCATCGGAGTAGGGAGGGGCCAAGGAGTGGACTCCGGGGAGCTGTTTTTT. This sequence encodes CAIGVGRGQGVDSGELFF.

The rearrangement joins TRBV19 to TRBJ2-1, with D maybe TRBD2 (7 bases). V lost 4 bases, J lost 8 bases, and 12 bases lay in between. CDR1 LNHDA and CDR2 SQIVND come from the germline V gene (reference sequence). The CDR3 loop spans 13 amino acids. This CDR3 reads CASSTWGGYEQFF. CDR3 in DNA: TGTGCCAGTAGTACGTGGGGGGGCTATGAGCAGTTCTTC.

This rearrangement joins TRBV28 to TRBJ1-3, with D perhaps TRBD1 (5 bases). V gave up 6 bases and J gave up 0 bases, with 9 bases separating them. Germline V gives CDR1 MDHEN, CDR2 SYDVKM. CDR3 size: 14 residues. The CDR3 DNA reads as TGTGCCAGCAGGAGGGACTTCTCTGGAAACACCATATATTTT. It encodes CASRRDFSGNTIYF. Variable domain in full (rest from reference TRBV28 and TRBJ1-3): DVKVTQSSRYLVKRTGEKVFLECVQDMDHENMFWYRQDPGLGLRLIYFSYDVKMKEKGDIPEGYSVSREKKERFSLILESASTNQTSMYLCASRRDFSGNTIYFGEGSWLTVV.

The chain links TRBV4-2 to TRBJ1-2; D might be TRBD1 (5 bases). Trimming pared 0 bases from V and 7 bases from J, leaving 21 bases between. The CDR3 length is 17 residues. Germline V CDR1 and CDR2: LGHNA, YNFKEQ. As DNA, the CDR3 is TGTGCCAGCAGCCAAGAAAATTTAGGGGCCCTCCGCGTTGGCTACACCTTC. It translates to CASSQENLGALRVGYTF.

This chain connects TRBV9 to TRBJ2-3; 10 bases agree with TRBD2. Germline-derived CDR1 and CDR2 are SGDLS and YYNGEE. The CDR3 sequence is 16 residues long. After removal of 3 bases from V and 0 bases from J, the junction contained 4 bases not matched to a gene. CDR3 bases: TGTGCCAGCAGCGCCGGGACTAGCGAGAGCACAGATACGCAGTATTTT. This translates into CASSAGTSESTDTQYF. The full variable domain, rest sourced from reference TRBV9 and TRBJ2-3, is DSGVTQTPKHLITATGQRVTLRCSPRSGDLSVYWYQQSLDQGLQFLIQYYNGEERAKGNILERFSAQQFPDLHSELNLSSLELGDSALYFCASSAGTSESTDTQYFGPGTRLTVL.

This clone was detected only once. The V gene is TRBV5-4, the J gene TRBJ2-2; TRBD2 matches 7 bases. V lost 6 bases, J lost 6 bases, and 5 bases stayed unmatched. Germline V gene data show CDR1 as SGHNT and CDR2 as YYREEE (reference sequence). CDR3 length: 13 amino acids. The CDR3 loop is CASTLSGAGELFF. The CDR3 DNA reads as TGTGCCAGCACCCTGAGCGGGGCCGGGGAGCTGTTTTTT.